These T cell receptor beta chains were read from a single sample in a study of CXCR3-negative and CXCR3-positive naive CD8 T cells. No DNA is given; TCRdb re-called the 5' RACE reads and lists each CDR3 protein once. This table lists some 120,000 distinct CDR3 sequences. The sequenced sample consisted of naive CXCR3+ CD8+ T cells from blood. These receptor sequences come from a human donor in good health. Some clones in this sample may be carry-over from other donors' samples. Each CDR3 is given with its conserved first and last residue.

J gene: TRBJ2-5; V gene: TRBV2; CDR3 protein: CASSESETQYF
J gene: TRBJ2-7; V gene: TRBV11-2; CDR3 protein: CASSLAGPGEQYF
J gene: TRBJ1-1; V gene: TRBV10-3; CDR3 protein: CAISESAGGNTEAFF
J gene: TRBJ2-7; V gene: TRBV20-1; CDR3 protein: CSARDLGGGDSYEQYF
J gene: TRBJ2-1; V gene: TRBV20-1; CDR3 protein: CSARISDNEQFF
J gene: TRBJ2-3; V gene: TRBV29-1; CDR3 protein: CSVEVGRFSETDTQYF
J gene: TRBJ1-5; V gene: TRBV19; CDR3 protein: CASSSSVAQTNQPQHF
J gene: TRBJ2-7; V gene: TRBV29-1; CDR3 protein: CSVVWTGGTYEQYF
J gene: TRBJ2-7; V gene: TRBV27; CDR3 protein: CASSFHRESYEQYF
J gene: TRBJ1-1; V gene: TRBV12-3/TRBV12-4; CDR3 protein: CASSFGTPGWTFF
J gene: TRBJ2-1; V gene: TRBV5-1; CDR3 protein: CASSHRTGEYNEQFF
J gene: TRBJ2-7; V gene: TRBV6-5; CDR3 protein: CASRIGAPYEQYF
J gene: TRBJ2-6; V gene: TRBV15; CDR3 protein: CATSSMLSGANVLTF
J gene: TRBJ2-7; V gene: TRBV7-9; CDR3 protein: CASSLPASYEQYF
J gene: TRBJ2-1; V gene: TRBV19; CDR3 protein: CASNPGGYNEQFF
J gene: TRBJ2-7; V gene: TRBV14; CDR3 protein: CASSSTGTSVWDYEQYF
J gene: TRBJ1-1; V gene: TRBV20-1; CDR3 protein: CSARDLAGQENTEAFF
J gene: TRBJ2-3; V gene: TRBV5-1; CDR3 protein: CASSFAVADTDTQYF
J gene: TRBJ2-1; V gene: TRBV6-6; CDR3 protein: CASTAGSNEQFF
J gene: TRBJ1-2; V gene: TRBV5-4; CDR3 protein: CASSPYDMGEEGYTF
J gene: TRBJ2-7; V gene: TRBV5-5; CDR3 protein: CASSLEWGGPVSGYEQYF
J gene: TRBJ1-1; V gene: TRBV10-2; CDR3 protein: CASSEQGAYGTEAFF
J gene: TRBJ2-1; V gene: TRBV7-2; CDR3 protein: CASSLVGRARNEQFF
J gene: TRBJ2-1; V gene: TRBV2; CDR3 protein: CASSEALAGPYNEQFF
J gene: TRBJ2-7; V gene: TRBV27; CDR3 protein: CASSLSGDSYEQYF
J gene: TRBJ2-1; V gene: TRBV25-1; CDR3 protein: CASSEWGGWDEQFF
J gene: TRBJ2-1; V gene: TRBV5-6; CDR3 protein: CASTRVGASYNEQFF
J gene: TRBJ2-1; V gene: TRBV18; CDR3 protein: CASSTGLDEQFF
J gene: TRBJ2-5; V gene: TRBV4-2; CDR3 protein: CASSQPDRLDLQETQYF
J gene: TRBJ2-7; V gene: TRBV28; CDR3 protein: CASRGPGQGFYEQYF
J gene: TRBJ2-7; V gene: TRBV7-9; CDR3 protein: CASSLGGAIGHEQYF
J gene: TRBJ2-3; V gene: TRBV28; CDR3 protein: CASSFQGGYDTQYF
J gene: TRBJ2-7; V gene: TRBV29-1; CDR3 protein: CSVETTLTGYEQYF
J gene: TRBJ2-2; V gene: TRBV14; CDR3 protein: CASSQEPGNTGELFF
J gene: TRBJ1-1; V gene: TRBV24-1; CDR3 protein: CATSLKNTEAFF
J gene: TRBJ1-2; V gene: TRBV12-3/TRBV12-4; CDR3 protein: CATQRQYYGYTF
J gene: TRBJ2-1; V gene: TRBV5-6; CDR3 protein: CASSLVGSIYNEQFF
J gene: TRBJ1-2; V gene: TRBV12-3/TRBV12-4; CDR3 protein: CASSLWLGAKYGYTF
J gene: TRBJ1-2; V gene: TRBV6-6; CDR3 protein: CASSLPEEDYAYTF
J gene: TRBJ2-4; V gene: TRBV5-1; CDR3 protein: CASSLARLGLLGNIQYF
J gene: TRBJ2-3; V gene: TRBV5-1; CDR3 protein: CASSPGTGTDTQYF
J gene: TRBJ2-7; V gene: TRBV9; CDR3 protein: CASSPSSGYEQYF
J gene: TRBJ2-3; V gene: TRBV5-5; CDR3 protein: CASSLTSTQYF
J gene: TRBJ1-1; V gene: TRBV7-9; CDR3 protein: CASSPTGLVAFF
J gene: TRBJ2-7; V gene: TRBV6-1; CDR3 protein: CASSDLLGEASYEQYF
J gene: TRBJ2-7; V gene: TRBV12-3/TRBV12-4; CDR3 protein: CASSFFRTYEQYF
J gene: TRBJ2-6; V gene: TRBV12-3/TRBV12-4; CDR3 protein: CASRTGGSGANVLTF
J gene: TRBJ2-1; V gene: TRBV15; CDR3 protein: CATLGVAGDNEQFF
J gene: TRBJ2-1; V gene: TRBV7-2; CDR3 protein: CASSFASLAGGNEQFF
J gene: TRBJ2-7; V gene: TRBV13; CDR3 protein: CASSPMGPSYEQYF